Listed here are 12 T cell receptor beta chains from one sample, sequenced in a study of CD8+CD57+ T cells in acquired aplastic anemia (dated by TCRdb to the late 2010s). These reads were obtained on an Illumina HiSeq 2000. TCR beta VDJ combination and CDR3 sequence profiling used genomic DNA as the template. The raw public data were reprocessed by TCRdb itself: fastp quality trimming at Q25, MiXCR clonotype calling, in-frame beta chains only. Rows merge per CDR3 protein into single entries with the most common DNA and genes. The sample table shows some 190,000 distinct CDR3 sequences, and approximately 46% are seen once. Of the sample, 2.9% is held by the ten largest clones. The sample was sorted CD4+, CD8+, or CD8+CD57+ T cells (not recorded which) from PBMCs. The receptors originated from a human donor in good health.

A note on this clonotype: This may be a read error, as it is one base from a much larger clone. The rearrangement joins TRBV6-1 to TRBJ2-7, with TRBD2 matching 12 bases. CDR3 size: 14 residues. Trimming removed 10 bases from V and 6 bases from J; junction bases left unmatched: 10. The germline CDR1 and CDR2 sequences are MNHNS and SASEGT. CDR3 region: CAIGGLAGSGEQYF. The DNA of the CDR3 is TGTGCCATTGGCGGACTAGCGGGATCGGGCGAGCAGTACTTC.

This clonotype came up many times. CDR3: CASSPRMSGTDTQYF. The CDR3 DNA sequence: TGTGCCAGTAGTCCTAGGATGTCGGGCACAGATACGCAGTATTTT. The V call is TRBV19, the J call TRBJ2-3; D is unclear. Germline CDR1 LNHDA, CDR2 SQIVND (reference sequence). CDR3 length: 15 amino acids. Trimming took 5 bases from V and 1 from J, leaving 13 bases between them.

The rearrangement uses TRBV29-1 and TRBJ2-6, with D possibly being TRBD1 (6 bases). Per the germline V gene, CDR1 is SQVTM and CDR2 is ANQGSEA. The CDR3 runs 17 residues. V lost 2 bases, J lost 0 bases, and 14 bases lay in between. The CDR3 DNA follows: TGCAGCGTTGAACAGGCAGGGGCGAGCTCTGGGGCCAACGTCCTGACTTTC. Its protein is CSVEQAGASSGANVLTF.

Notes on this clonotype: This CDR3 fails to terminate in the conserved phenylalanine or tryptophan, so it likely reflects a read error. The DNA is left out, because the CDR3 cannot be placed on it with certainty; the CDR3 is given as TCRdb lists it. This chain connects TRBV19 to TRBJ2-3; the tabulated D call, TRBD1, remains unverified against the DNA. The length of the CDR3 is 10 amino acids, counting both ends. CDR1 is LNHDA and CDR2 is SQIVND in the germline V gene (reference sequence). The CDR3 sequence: CASRAGLLFE.

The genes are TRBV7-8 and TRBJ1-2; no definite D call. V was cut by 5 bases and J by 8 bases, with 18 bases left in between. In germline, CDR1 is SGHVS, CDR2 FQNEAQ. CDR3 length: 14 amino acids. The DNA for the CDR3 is TGTGCCAGCAGCCCTAACCGACTACAGAGGGGCTACACCTTC. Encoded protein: CASSPNRLQRGYTF.

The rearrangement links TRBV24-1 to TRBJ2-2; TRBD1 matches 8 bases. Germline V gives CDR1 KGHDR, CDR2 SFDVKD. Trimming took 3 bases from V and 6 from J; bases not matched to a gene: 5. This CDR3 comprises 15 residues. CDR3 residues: CATSDVDRGSGELFF. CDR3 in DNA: TGTGCCACCAGTGATGTTGACAGGGGTTCCGGGGAGCTGTTTTTT.

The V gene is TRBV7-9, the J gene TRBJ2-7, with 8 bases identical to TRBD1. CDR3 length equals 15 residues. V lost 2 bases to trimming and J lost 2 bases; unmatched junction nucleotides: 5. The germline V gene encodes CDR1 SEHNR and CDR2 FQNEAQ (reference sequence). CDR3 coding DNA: TGTGCCAGCAGCTTAAGGACAGGGCTCCCCTACGAGCAGTACTTC. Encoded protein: CASSLRTGLPYEQYF.

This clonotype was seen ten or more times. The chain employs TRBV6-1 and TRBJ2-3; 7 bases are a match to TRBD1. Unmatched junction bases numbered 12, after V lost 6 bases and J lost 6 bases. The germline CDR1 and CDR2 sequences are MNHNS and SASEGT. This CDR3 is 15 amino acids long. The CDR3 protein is CASSGSKGAQDTQYF. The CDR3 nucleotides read TGTGCCAGCAGCGGAAGTAAGGGGGCTCAGGATACGCAGTATTTT.

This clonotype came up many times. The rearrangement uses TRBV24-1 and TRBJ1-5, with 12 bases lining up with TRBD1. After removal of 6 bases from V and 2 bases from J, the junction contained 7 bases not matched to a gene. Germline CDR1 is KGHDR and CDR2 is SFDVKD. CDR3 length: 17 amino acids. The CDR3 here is CATSSGTGGFGNQPQHF. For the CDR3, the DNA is TGTGCCACCAGTTCCGGGACAGGGGGCTTTGGCAATCAGCCCCAGCATTTT.

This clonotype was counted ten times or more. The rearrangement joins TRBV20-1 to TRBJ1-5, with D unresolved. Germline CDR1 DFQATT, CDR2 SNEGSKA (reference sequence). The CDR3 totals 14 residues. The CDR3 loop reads CSSARIDSNQPQHF. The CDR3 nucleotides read TGCAGCAGTGCTAGAATAGATAGCAATCAGCCCCAGCATTTT.

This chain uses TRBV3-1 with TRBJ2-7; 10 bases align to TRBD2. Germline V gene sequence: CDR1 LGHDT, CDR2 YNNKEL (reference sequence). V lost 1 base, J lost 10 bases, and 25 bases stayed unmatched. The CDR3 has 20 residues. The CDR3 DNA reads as TGTGCCAGCAGCCAAGCTCCCCGATCGGGACAACTAGCGGGGCGCTCGTCTCAGTACTTC. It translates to CASSQAPRSGQLAGRSSQYF.

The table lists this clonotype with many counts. The CDR3 DNA reads as TGCAGTGCGCTTACTAGCGGGAGGTCCTACGAGCAGTACTTC. Translating it yields CSALTSGRSYEQYF. V usage is TRBV20-1 and J usage is TRBJ2-7, with 12 positions matching TRBD2. The CDR3 runs 14 residues. After removal of 6 bases from V and 1 base from J, the junction contained 4 bases not matched to a gene. Germline loops: CDR1 DFQATT, CDR2 SNEGSKA (reference sequence).